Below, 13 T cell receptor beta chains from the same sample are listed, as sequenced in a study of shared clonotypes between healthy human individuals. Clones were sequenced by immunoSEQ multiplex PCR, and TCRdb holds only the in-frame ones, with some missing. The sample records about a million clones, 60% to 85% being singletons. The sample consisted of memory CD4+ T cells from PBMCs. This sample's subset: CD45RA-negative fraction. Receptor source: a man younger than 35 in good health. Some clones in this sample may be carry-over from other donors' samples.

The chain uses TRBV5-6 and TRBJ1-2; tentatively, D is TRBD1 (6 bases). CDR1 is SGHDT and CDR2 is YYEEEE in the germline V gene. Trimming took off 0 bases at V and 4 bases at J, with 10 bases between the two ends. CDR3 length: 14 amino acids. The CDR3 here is CASSLADRSYGYTF. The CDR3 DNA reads TGTGCCAGCAGCTTGGCCGACAGGTCCTATGGCTACACCTTC.

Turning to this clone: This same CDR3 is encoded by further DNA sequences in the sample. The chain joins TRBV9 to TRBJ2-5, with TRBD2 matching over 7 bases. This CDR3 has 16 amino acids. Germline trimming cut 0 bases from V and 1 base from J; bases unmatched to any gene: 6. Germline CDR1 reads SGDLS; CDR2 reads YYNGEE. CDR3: CASSVGASGSQETQYF. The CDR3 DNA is TGTGCCAGCAGCGTAGGGGCTAGCGGATCCCAAGAGACCCAGTACTTC.

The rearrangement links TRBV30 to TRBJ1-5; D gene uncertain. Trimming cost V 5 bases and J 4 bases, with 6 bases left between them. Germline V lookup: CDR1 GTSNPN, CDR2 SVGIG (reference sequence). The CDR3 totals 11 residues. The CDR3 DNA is TGTGCCTGGGGCAGAAATCAGCCCCAGCATTTT. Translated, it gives CAWGRNQPQHF.

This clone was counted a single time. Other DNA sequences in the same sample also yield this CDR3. CDR3 sequence reads: CASSLLGAYGYTF. The CDR3 coding sequence is TGTGCCAGCAGTTTATTGGGGGCCTATGGCTACACCTTC. The chain links TRBV28 to TRBJ1-2, with D possibly being TRBD1 (6 bases). This CDR3 region has 13 residues. V was trimmed by 1 base and J by 4 bases, leaving 7 bases between them. From germline, CDR1 is MDHEN and CDR2 SYDVKM.

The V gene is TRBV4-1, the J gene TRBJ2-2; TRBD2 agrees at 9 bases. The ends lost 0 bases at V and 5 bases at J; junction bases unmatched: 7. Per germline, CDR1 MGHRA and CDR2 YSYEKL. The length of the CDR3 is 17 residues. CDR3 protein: CASSQESAGGRTGELFF. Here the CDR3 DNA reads TGCGCCAGCAGCCAAGAATCAGCGGGAGGTCGTACCGGGGAGCTGTTTTTT.

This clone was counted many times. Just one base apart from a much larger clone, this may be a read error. CDR3 in DNA: TGTGCCAGCAGCGAACAGGGGTTGCCCTACGAGCAGTACTTC. The encoded protein is CASSEQGLPYEQYF. The gene calls are TRBV9 and TRBJ2-7, with 7 bases matching TRBD1. From germline, CDR1 is SGDLS and CDR2 YYNGEE. CDR3 length: 14 residues. J lost 2 bases, V lost 3 bases, and 5 bases had no gene match.

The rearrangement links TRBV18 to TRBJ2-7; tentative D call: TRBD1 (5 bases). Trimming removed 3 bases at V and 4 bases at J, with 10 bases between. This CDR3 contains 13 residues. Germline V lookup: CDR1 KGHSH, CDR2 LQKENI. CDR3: CASSPSRQYEQYF. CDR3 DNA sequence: TGTGCCAGCTCACCTAGCCGACAGTACGAGCAGTACTTC.

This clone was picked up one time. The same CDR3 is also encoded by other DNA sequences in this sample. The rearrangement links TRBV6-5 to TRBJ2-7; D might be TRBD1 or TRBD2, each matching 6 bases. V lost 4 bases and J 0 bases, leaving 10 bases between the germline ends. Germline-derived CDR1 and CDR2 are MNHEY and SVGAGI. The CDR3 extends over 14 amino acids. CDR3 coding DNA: TGTGCCAGCAGTTTGGGGGGCAGCTCCTACGAGCAGTACTTC. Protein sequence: CASSLGGSSYEQYF.

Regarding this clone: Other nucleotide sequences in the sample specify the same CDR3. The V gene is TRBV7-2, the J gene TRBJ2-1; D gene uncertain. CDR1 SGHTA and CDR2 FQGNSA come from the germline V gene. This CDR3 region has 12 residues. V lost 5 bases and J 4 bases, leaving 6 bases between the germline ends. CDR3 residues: CASSLVYNEQFF. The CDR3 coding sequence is TGTGCCAGCAGCCTAGTATACAATGAGCAGTTCTTC.

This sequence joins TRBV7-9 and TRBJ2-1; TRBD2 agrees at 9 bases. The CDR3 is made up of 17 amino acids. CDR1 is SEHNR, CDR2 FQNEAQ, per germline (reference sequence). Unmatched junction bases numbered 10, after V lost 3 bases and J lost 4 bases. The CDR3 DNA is TGTGCCAGCAGCTTCCGCTTGACTAGCGGAGAATACAATGAGCAGTTCTTC. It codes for CASSFRLTSGEYNEQFF.

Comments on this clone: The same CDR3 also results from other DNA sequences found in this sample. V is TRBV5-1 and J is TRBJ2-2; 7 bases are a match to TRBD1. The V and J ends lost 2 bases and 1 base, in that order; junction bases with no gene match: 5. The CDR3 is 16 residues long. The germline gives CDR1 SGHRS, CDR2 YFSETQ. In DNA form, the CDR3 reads TGCGCCAGCAGCTTATCAGGGGGAAGGAACACCGGGGAGCTGTTTTTT. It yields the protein CASSLSGGRNTGELFF.

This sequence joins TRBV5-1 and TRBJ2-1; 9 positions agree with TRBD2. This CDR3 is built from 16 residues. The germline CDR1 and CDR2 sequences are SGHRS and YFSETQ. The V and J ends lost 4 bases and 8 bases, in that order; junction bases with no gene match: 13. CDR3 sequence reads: CASSPAGREGSYEQFF. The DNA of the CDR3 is TGCGCCAGCAGCCCGGCGGGGCGGGAGGGGAGCTATGAGCAGTTCTTC. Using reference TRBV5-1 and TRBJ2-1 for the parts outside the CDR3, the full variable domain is KAGVTQTPRYLIKTRGQQVTLSCSPISGHRSVSWYQQTPGQGLQFLFEYFSETQRNKGNFPGRFSGRQFSNSRSEMNVSTLELGDSALYLCASSPAGREGSYEQFFGPGTRLTVL.

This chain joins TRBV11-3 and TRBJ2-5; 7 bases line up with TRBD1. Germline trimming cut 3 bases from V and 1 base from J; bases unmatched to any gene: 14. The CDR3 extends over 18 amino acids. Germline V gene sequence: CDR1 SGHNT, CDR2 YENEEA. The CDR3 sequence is CASSLGLTLQGTQETQYF. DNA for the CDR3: TGTGCCAGCAGCTTGGGTCTTACTTTACAGGGGACCCAAGAGACCCAGTACTTC.